Each of the 13 T cell receptor beta chains below was sequenced from the same sample in a study of blood T cell repertoires in COVID-19. The protocol was immunoSEQ multiplex PCR, while the TCRdb copy is restricted to in-frame clones and leaves out a portion. The sample has 180,000 or so clones, roughly 89% seen once. The sample taken for sequencing was peripheral blood. The receptors were gathered from a man aged 50-59 years with acute or convalescent COVID-19.

The chain has TRBV6-5 and TRBJ1-5; possible D gene TRBD1, 6 bases. The V gene's germline CDR1 is MNHEY and CDR2 SVGAGI. Trimming took off 6 bases at V and 2 bases at J, with 11 bases between the two ends. The CDR3 contains 14 residues. This CDR3 reads CASSMAGGNQPQHF. The CDR3 DNA reads as TGTGCCAGCAGCATGGCAGGGGGCAATCAGCCCCAGCATTTT.

The V call is TRBV19, the J call TRBJ2-3, with D possibly TRBD2 on 7 matching bases. The CDR3 is made up of 14 amino acids. Trimming removed 5 bases at V and 2 bases at J, with 11 bases between. Germline V gives CDR1 LNHDA, CDR2 SQIVND (reference sequence). The CDR3 is CASSRGAATDTQYF. The CDR3 coding sequence is TGTGCCAGTAGTCGGGGGGCCGCCACAGATACGCAGTATTTT.

J is TRBJ2-2 and V is TRBV4-3; the D gene is possibly TRBD1 (7 bases). Germline CDR1 and CDR2: LGHNA and YSLEER. V was shortened by 3 bases and J by 5 bases, with 13 bases between the two germline ends. This CDR3 has 15 amino acids. The CDR3 reads CASSQGGQSTGELFF. Written as DNA, the CDR3 is TGCGCCAGCAGCCAGGGGGGACAGTCTACCGGGGAGCTGTTTTTT.

The chain carries TRBV28 and TRBJ1-3, with unresolved D. The CDR3 sequence is 14 residues long. V lost 3 bases and J lost 4, with 10 bases in between. Germline V lookup: CDR1 MDHEN, CDR2 SYDVKM. CDR3 sequence (DNA): TGTGCCAGCAGTTTGCCCCACGGGGGAAACACCATATATTTT. It yields the protein CASSLPHGGNTIYF.

The J gene is TRBJ1-2, the V gene TRBV7-9, with D possibly being TRBD1 (5 bases). The CDR3 has 11 residues. Germline-derived CDR1 and CDR2 are SEHNR and FQNEAQ (reference sequence). V was cut by 3 bases and J by 7 bases, with 6 bases left in between. CDR3: CASSFGAGYTF. CDR3 bases: TGTGCCAGCAGCTTTGGGGCTGGCTACACCTTC.

Comments on this clone: Its ends do not fully match the called genes, so a read error is possible. The J gene is TRBJ2-4, the V gene TRBV6-5; D possibly corresponds to TRBD1 (6 bases). This CDR3 spans 11 amino acids. Germline lookup yields CDR1 MNHEY and CDR2 SVGAGI. The CDR3: CASSINREKDF. As DNA, the CDR3 is TGTGCCAGCAGTATCAACAGGGAAAAGGACTTC.

The J gene is TRBJ1-4, the V gene TRBV15; maybe TRBD1 (5 bases). The CDR3 contains 16 residues. The V gene's germline CDR1 is LNHNV and CDR2 YYDKDF (reference sequence). The V gene lost 0 bases and the J gene lost 7 bases, with 15 bases spanning the gap. The CDR3 coding sequence is TGTGCCACCAGCAGAGATTTTAAGGGGTCGGGTGAAAAACTGTTTTTT. Amino acid sequence: CATSRDFKGSGEKLFF. Full variable domain (remainder filled in from reference TRBV15 and TRBJ1-4): DAMVIQNPRYQVTQFGKPVTLSCSQTLNHNVMYWYQQKSSQAPKLLFHYYDKDFNNEADTPDNFQSRRPNTSFCFLDIRSPGLGDTAMYLCATSRDFKGSGEKLFFGSGTQLSVL.

This chain uses TRBV28 with TRBJ2-3; 7 positions match TRBD1. Germline trimming cut 6 bases from V and 0 bases from J; bases unmatched to any gene: 3. Germline V gene sequence: CDR1 MDHEN, CDR2 SYDVKM. This CDR3 is 14 amino acids long. The CDR3 region is CASSDRVSTDTQYF. Written as DNA, the CDR3 is TGTGCCAGCAGCGACAGGGTTAGCACAGATACGCAGTATTTT.

V is TRBV5-6 and J is TRBJ2-1, with a possible D match to TRBD2 (6 bases). Germline values: CDR1 SGHDT, CDR2 YYEEEE. Trimming pared 4 bases from V and 6 bases from J, leaving 14 bases between. The CDR3 length is 14 residues. CDR3 loop: CASSPEVGGNEQFF. In nucleotides, the CDR3 is TGTGCCAGCAGCCCCGAGGTCGGGGGCAATGAGCAGTTCTTC.

This chain connects TRBV9 to TRBJ1-3; a weak D match, TRBD1 (6 bases). CDR1 and CDR2 (germline): SGDLS, YYNGEE. The CDR3 contains 13 residues. Between the trimmed V and J ends, which lost 1 base and 5 bases, there was a span of 7 bases. CDR3 nucleotides: TGTGCCAGCAGCGTACAGGGGAGAAACACCATATATTTT. It is translated as CASSVQGRNTIYF.

This chain joins TRBV5-1 and TRBJ2-3; D perhaps matches TRBD2 (6 bases). CDR1 is SGHRS, CDR2 YFSETQ, per germline. Trimming pared 1 base from V and 0 bases from J, leaving 12 bases between. The CDR3 is 16 residues long. CDR3 in amino acids: CASSLSGLASTDTQYF. CDR3 nucleotides: TGCGCCAGCAGCTTGTCCGGTCTAGCGAGCACAGATACGCAGTATTTT.

V gene TRBV19 combines with J gene TRBJ2-7; D gene unclear. V was cut by 4 bases and J by 0 bases, with 10 bases left in between. This CDR3 comprises 14 residues. Per the germline V gene, CDR1 is LNHDA and CDR2 is SQIVND (reference sequence). CDR3 region: CASSTVSGSYEQYF. The CDR3 DNA is TGTGCCAGTAGTACTGTCTCCGGCTCCTACGAGCAGTACTTC.

The rearrangement uses TRBV5-4 and TRBJ2-2; TRBD1 matches 7 bases. V gave up 0 bases and J gave up 4 bases; unmatched junction bases: 6. CDR3 length equals 16 residues. The germline CDR1 and CDR2 sequences are SGHNT and YYREEE (reference sequence). The CDR3 protein is CASSLAPDRATGELFF. For the CDR3, the DNA is TGTGCCAGCAGCTTGGCCCCCGACAGGGCCACCGGGGAGCTGTTTTTT.